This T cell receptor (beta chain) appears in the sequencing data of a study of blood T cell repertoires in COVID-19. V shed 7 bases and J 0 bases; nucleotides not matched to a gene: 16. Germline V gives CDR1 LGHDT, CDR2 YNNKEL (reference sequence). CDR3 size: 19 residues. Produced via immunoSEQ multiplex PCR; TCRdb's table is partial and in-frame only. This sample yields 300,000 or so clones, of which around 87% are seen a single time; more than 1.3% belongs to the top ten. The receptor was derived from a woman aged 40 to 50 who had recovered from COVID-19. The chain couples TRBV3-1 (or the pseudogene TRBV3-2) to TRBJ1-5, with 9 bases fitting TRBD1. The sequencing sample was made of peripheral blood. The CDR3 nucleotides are TGTGCCAGCACAGACCGGCGTCGGACAGGGGATTATAGCAATCAGCCCCAGCATTTT. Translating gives CASTDRRRTGDYSNQPQHF.